One sample yielded the 26 T cell receptor beta chains listed below, sequenced in a study of blood T cells in healthy people across ages. A second PCR, run for roughly 7 to 11 cycles, used a sample-barcoded 5' primer plus a J-beta primer mix. MiXCR was run by TCRdb on the 5' RACE reads, yielding one entry per CDR3 protein. The sample records 890,000 or so distinct CDR3 sequences, 62% being singletons. The sequenced material came from blood. These receptors were collected from a man younger than 45 in good health.

J is TRBJ2-1 and V is TRBV7-3; D possibly corresponds to TRBD2 (5 bases). Germline CDR1 SGHTA, CDR2 FQGTGA. V was trimmed by 2 bases and J by 9 bases, leaving 20 bases between them. The CDR3 runs 16 residues. CDR3 DNA sequence: TGTGCCAGCAGCTTACTCCCAGGCCTCCCTGAGGGTGAGCAGTTCTTC. The encoded protein is CASSLLPGLPEGEQFF. Full variable domain (outside the CDR3, taken from reference TRBV7-3 and TRBJ2-1): GAGVSQTPSNKVTEKGKYVELRCDPISGHTALYWYRQSLGQGPEFLIYFQGTGAADDSGLPNDRFFAVRPEGSVSTLKIQRTERGDSAVYLCASSLLPGLPEGEQFFGPGTRLTVL.

This clonotype was seen a handful of times. The genes are TRBV20-1 and TRBJ2-5, with D possibly matching TRBD1 (6 bases). Germline-derived CDR1 and CDR2 are DFQATT and SNEGSKA (reference sequence). V shed 4 bases and J shed 5 bases, with 17 bases lying between them. The length of the CDR3 is 14 residues. This chain's CDR3 is CSATPRGWVETQYF. In DNA, the CDR3 is TGCAGTGCTACTCCCAGGGGATGGGTCGAGACCCAGTACTTC.

The chain couples TRBV2 to TRBJ1-1; TRBD1 agrees at 7 bases. The CDR3 has 14 residues. Germline V gene sequence: CDR1 SNHLY, CDR2 FYNNEI. Trimming removed 7 bases from V and 5 bases from J; junction bases left unmatched: 10. In DNA form, the CDR3 reads TGTGCCAGCAATCTGGGCAGGGGGGGGACTGAAGCTTTCTTT. Translation gives CASNLGRGGTEAFF.

V is TRBV7-3 and J is TRBJ2-7; the D call may be TRBD1 or TRBD2 (5 bases each). Deletions cut 5 bases from V and 3 bases from J, with 17 bases between. The length of the CDR3 is 15 residues. Germline CDR1 SGHTA, CDR2 FQGTGA. CDR3 nucleotides: TGTGCCAGCAGCACTGGGGCAGGGAGCGGCTACGAGCAGTACTTC. This sequence encodes CASSTGAGSGYEQYF.

This clonotype was picked up a small number of times. The J gene is TRBJ2-7, the V gene TRBV21-1; the table names TRBD1, a call not compared with the DNA. TRBV21-1 is a pseudogene segment. This CDR3 is 15 amino acids long. CDR3 in amino acids: CASSKGYGGIGEQYF. Here the CDR3 DNA reads TGTGCCAGCAGCAAAGGGTATGGGGGGATAGGCGAGCAGTACTTC.

Written as DNA, the CDR3 is TGCGCCAGCAGCCAAGAGCACGGAGCCTACGAGCAGTACTTC. This encodes CASSQEHGAYEQYF. V usage is TRBV4-3 and J usage is TRBJ2-7; D not resolved. This CDR3 is 14 amino acids long. Trimming removed 0 bases from V and 2 bases from J, with 8 bases in between. Per germline, CDR1 LGHNA and CDR2 YSLEER.

CDR3 loop: CASSQVNREANEQFF. CDR3 DNA sequence: TGTGCCAGCAGCCAAGTTAACAGGGAGGCCAATGAGCAGTTCTTC. V gene TRBV4-2 combines with J gene TRBJ2-1, with D perhaps TRBD1 or TRBD2 (6 bases each). The germline V and J ends were trimmed by 1 base and 6 bases, with 13 bases remaining between them. Per germline, CDR1 LGHNA and CDR2 YNFKEQ. The length of the CDR3 is 15 residues.

This clonotype has just a few counts. Here the CDR3 reads CASSQDEWTGINTEAFF. CDR3 bases: TGCGCCAGCAGCCAAGATGAGTGGACAGGGATTAACACTGAAGCTTTCTTT. The chain uses TRBV4-1 and TRBJ1-1, with 8 bases fitting TRBD1. The CDR3 totals 17 residues. Germline V gene lookup returns CDR1 MGHRA and CDR2 YSYEKL. J gave up 2 bases and V 0 bases, and 8 bases lay outside the gene matches.

The rearrangement joins TRBV6-2 or TRBV6-3 to TRBJ2-7; D gene ambiguous. Germline lookup yields CDR1 MNHEY and CDR2 SVGEGT. Trimming stripped 2 bases from V and 0 bases from J, with 14 bases between. There are 16 residues in the CDR3. The CDR3 loop reads CASSYPQDGYSYEQYF. The CDR3 DNA sequence: TGTGCCAGCAGTTACCCACAAGATGGGTACTCCTACGAGCAGTACTTC.

The V gene is TRBV6-4, the J gene TRBJ2-1; D uncertain. The V end was cut by 0 bases, the J end by 10 bases, with 10 bases between. The CDR3 has 13 residues. From germline, CDR1 is MRHNA and CDR2 SNTAGT. The CDR3 nucleotides read TGTGCCAGCAGTGACTCCAGTAGGACGGAGCAGTTCTTC. Translating it yields CASSDSSRTEQFF.

This chain uses TRBV10-3 with TRBJ2-2, with D perhaps TRBD1 (8 bases). Trimming left V 6 bases short and J 4 bases short, with 15 bases between. The V gene's germline CDR1 is ENHRY and CDR2 SYGVKD. The CDR3 has 15 amino acids. CDR3 in DNA: TGTGCCATCAGAGTACAGGGGGGGAGCACCGGGGAGCTGTTTTTT. Translating gives CAIRVQGGSTGELFF.

Comment on this clonotype: A junction end diverges from the germline sequence, so it may reflect a read error. The chain carries TRBV29-1 and TRBJ1-1; no firm D call. From germline, CDR1 is SQVTM and CDR2 ANQGSEA. CDR3 length: 12 residues. The CDR3 DNA follows: TGCAGCGCCGCCCACATGAACACCGAAGCTTTCTTT. Protein: CSAAHMNTEAFF.

The genes are TRBV28 and TRBJ1-4, with D tentatively TRBD1 (6 bases). The CDR3 runs 22 residues. Germline V gives CDR1 MDHEN, CDR2 SYDVKM. V lost 5 bases and J 5 bases, leaving 36 bases between the germline ends. Written as DNA, the CDR3 is TGTGCCAGCAGTCCACTCCGGGCCAGGGGAGGTTTTACCGGTTTGTGGAATGAAAAACTGTTTTTT. Its protein product is CASSPLRARGGFTGLWNEKLFF.

This CDR3 reads CASSTGTSGETQYF. The CDR3 DNA reads as TGCGCCAGCAGCACCGGGACTAGCGGCGAGACCCAGTACTTC. V gene TRBV5-1 combines with J gene TRBJ2-5, with 11 bases lining up with TRBD2. Germline V gene sequence: CDR1 SGHRS, CDR2 YFSETQ. This CDR3 spans 14 amino acids. J was trimmed by 5 bases and V by 4 bases; bases with no gene match: 4.

The rearrangement joins TRBV15 to TRBJ2-5; a weak D match, TRBD2 (6 bases). Trimming took off 0 bases at V and 7 bases at J, with 12 bases between the two ends. Germline lookup yields CDR1 LNHNV and CDR2 YYDKDF (reference sequence). The CDR3 is 14 residues long. CDR3 DNA sequence: TGTGCCACCAGCAGAGATTTACTAGCTGGGACCCAGTACTTC. It encodes CATSRDLLAGTQYF.

Worth noting for this clonotype: The conserved closing phenylalanine or tryptophan is absent in this CDR3, likely reflecting a read error. Here the CDR3 DNA reads TGCAGTGCTAGAGATAGCGGGGGAAGCACAGATACGCAGTATGTT. It codes for CSARDSGGSTDTQYV. The chain combines TRBV20-1 with TRBJ2-3; 9 nucleotides align to TRBD2. V lost 0 bases to trimming and J lost 0 bases; unmatched junction nucleotides: 1. Germline CDR1 and CDR2: DFQATT and SNEGSKA (reference sequence). CDR3 length: 15 amino acids.

This clonotype was counted only a few times. As DNA, the CDR3 is TGTGCCAGCAGCGCGGGACTAGCGGGTAGCACAGATACGCAGTATTTT. This codes for CASSAGLAGSTDTQYF. This chain links TRBV7-2 with TRBJ2-3, with TRBD2 identical over 12 bases. The V gene's germline CDR1 is SGHTA and CDR2 FQGNSA. There are 16 residues in the CDR3. The V segment lost 5 bases and the J segment 0 bases; nucleotides outside the gene matches: 3.

The gene calls are TRBV7-2 and TRBJ2-1, with TRBD2 matching over 11 bases. Trimming removed 1 base from V and 13 bases from J; junction bases left unmatched: 12. The CDR3 consists of 16 residues. The germline V gene encodes CDR1 SGHTA and CDR2 FQGNSA. The CDR3 spells CASSLVYSGGAETQFF. CDR3 bases: TGTGCCAGCAGCTTAGTCTATAGCGGGGGGGCGGAGACCCAGTTCTTC.

The gene calls are TRBV28 and TRBJ2-3; no definite D call. V lost 3 bases and J lost 2, with 9 bases in between. There are 14 residues in the CDR3. The germline gives CDR1 MDHEN, CDR2 SYDVKM. In nucleotides, the CDR3 is TGTGCCAGCAGTTTCTCAACAAACACAGATACGCAGTATTTT. Protein sequence: CASSFSTNTDTQYF.

The chain's CDR3 is CASSAGLLGLAKNIQYF. The CDR3 DNA sequence: TGCGCCAGCAGCGCCGGACTTTTAGGTCTAGCCAAAAACATTCAGTACTTC. The chain carries TRBV4-3 and TRBJ2-4; tentative D call: TRBD2 (5 bases). This CDR3 spans 17 amino acids. From germline, CDR1 is LGHNA and CDR2 YSLEER. The V end lost 5 bases, the J end lost 0 bases, and 17 bases lay between the germline ends.

The genes are TRBV9 and TRBJ2-4; D is undetermined. The better agreement between TRBJ2-7 and the DNA end casts doubt on the J call. Germline loops: CDR1 SGDLS, CDR2 YYNGEE. CDR3 length: 14 amino acids. The DNA of the CDR3 is TGTGCCAGCAGCGTAGGAGCGTTGGACTACGAGCAGTACTTC. It specifies CASSVGALDYEQYF.

The chain has TRBV7-9 and TRBJ2-3; 8 bases are shared with TRBD1. CDR1 is SEHNR, CDR2 FQNEAQ, per germline (reference sequence). The CDR3 spans 17 residues. Losses at the gene ends were 5 bases for V and 0 bases for J; bases not matched to a gene: 10. CDR3 sequence reads: CASSPPTGALSTDTQYF. CDR3 DNA sequence: TGTGCCAGCAGCCCACCGACAGGGGCCCTTAGCACAGATACGCAGTATTTT.

This clonotype turned up a few times. The V gene is TRBV20-1, the J gene TRBJ2-1; D possibly corresponds to TRBD1 (5 bases). CDR3 length equals 11 residues. Trimming took off 7 bases at V and 9 bases at J, with 13 bases between the two ends. Germline V lookup: CDR1 DFQATT, CDR2 SNEGSKA (reference sequence). CDR3 sequence reads: CSVLVQGEQFF. DNA of the CDR3: TGCAGTGTTCTAGTTCAGGGTGAGCAGTTCTTC.

The genes are TRBV5-1 and TRBJ1-3; D is undetermined. CDR3 size: 15 residues. V lost 1 base to trimming and J lost 2 bases, with 10 bases between them. Germline assignment: CDR1 SGHRS and CDR2 YFSETQ. The CDR3 nucleotides read TGCGCCAGCAGCTTGAAAGCCGAGCCTGGAAACACCATATATTTT. Encoded protein: CASSLKAEPGNTIYF. Complete variable domain (other parts from reference TRBV5-1 and TRBJ1-3): KAGVTQTPRYLIKTRGQQVTLSCSPISGHRSVSWYQQTPGQGLQFLFEYFSETQRNKGNFPGRFSGRQFSNSRSEMNVSTLELGDSALYLCASSLKAEPGNTIYFGEGSWLTVV.

This clonotype occurred once. This sequence joins TRBV3-1 and TRBJ2-1, with D perhaps assigned TRBD1 or TRBD2 (5 bases each). Germline-derived CDR1 and CDR2 are LGHDT and YNNKEL (reference sequence). Trimming stripped 0 bases from V and 1 base from J, with 16 bases between. There are 18 residues in the CDR3. Written as DNA, the CDR3 is TGTGCCAGCAGCCAAGATGGGTTGGGACCGCGGTCCTACAATGAGCAGTTCTTC. Residues: CASSQDGLGPRSYNEQFF.

Turning to this clonotype: The junction differs from germline at one of its ends, possibly a read error. This chain connects TRBV13 to TRBJ2-2; a weak D match, TRBD2 (5 bases). In germline, CDR1 is PRHDT, CDR2 FYEKMQ (reference sequence). The CDR3 is made up of 12 amino acids. CDR3 in amino acids: CASSFASGELYF. CDR3 nucleotide sequence: TGTGCCAGCAGCTTTGCTTCCGGGGAGCTGTATTTT.